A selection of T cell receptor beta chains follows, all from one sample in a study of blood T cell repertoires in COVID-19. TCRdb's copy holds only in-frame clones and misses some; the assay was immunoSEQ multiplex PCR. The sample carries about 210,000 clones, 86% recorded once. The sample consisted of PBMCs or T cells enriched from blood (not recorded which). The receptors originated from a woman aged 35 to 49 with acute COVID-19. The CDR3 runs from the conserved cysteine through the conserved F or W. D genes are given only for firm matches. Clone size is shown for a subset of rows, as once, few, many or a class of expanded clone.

cdr3_nt: TGTGCCAGTAGTATCCGTCAGAACTATGGCTACACCTTC; cdr3_aa: CASSIRQNYGYTF; v_call: TRBV19; clone_size: -; j_call: TRBJ1-2; d_call: -
cdr3_nt: TGTGCCAGCAGCCTCCGACTAGCGGGAGCCTCCTACAATGAGCAGTTCTTC; cdr3_aa: CASSLRLAGASYNEQFF; v_call: TRBV3-1/TRBV3-2; clone_size: -; j_call: TRBJ2-1; d_call: TRBD2
cdr3_nt: TGTGCCAGCAGTATCCTTGTGAACACTGAAGCTTTCTTT; cdr3_aa: CASSILVNTEAFF; v_call: TRBV27; clone_size: -; j_call: TRBJ1-1; d_call: -
cdr3_nt: TGTGCCAGCACTCAGGCAGGCGGAGGAGGCACTGAAGCTTTCTTT; cdr3_aa: CASTQAGGGGTEAFF; v_call: TRBV2; clone_size: -; j_call: TRBJ1-1; d_call: -
cdr3_nt: TGTGCCACCTCTAGACAGGGGAACACCGGGGAGCTGTTTTTT; cdr3_aa: CATSRQGNTGELFF; v_call: TRBV3-1/TRBV3-2; clone_size: -; j_call: TRBJ2-2; d_call: TRBD1
cdr3_nt: TGTGCCAGCAGTCGGGCAACTAGCGGAGAAGAGACCCAGTACTTC; cdr3_aa: CASSRATSGEETQYF; v_call: TRBV28; clone_size: -; j_call: TRBJ2-5; d_call: TRBD2
cdr3_nt: TGTGCCAGCAGAAGTCTTAGTTACAATGAGCAGTTCTTC; cdr3_aa: CASRSLSYNEQFF; v_call: TRBV2; clone_size: -; j_call: TRBJ2-1; d_call: -
cdr3_nt: TGTGCCACCCGAAGGGGACTAGCGGGAGAGACCCAGTACTTC; cdr3_aa: CATRRGLAGETQYF; v_call: TRBV15; clone_size: -; j_call: TRBJ2-5; d_call: TRBD2
cdr3_nt: TGCAGCGTTGAGCAGGGGGCCGAGACCCAGTACTTC; cdr3_aa: CSVEQGAETQYF; v_call: TRBV29-1; clone_size: -; j_call: TRBJ2-5; d_call: TRBD1
cdr3_nt: TGTGCCAGCAGCGCGTGGACTAGCGGAGACGAGCAGTACTTC; cdr3_aa: CASSAWTSGDEQYF; v_call: TRBV7-2; clone_size: -; j_call: TRBJ2-7; d_call: TRBD2
cdr3_nt: TGTGCCAGCAGCCCCCGGCCTACTAACTATGACTACACCTTC; cdr3_aa: CASSPRPTNYDYTF; v_call: TRBV21-1; clone_size: -; j_call: TRBJ1-2; d_call: -
cdr3_nt: TGTGCCAGCAGCCCAGGACTAGCGGTCTACGAGCAGTACTTC; cdr3_aa: CASSPGLAVYEQYF; v_call: TRBV3-1/TRBV3-2; clone_size: -; j_call: TRBJ2-7; d_call: TRBD2
cdr3_nt: TGTGCCAGCAGCTTAGACAGACAAGAGACCCAGTACTTC; cdr3_aa: CASSLDRQETQYF; v_call: TRBV13; clone_size: -; j_call: TRBJ2-5; d_call: -
cdr3_nt: TGTGCCAGCACCAACCGGACTAGCGTCTACGAGCAGTACTTC; cdr3_aa: CASTNRTSVYEQYF; v_call: TRBV27; clone_size: -; j_call: TRBJ2-7; d_call: TRBD2
cdr3_nt: TGTGCCAGCAGCCGACTGACAGGGGGTCCTTACGAGCAGTACTTC; cdr3_aa: CASSRLTGGPYEQYF; v_call: TRBV6-5; clone_size: -; j_call: TRBJ2-7; d_call: TRBD1
cdr3_nt: TGTGCCAGCAGTCCCGTCGACAGGGTGGGTGAGCAGTTCTTC; cdr3_aa: CASSPVDRVGEQFF; v_call: TRBV28; clone_size: -; j_call: TRBJ2-1; d_call: TRBD1
cdr3_nt: TGTGCCAGCAGCCCAAGTGAGTTCGGCATTCAGTACTTC; cdr3_aa: CASSPSEFGIQYF; v_call: TRBV4-2; clone_size: -; j_call: TRBJ2-4; d_call: -
cdr3_nt: TGTGCCAGTAGTATAGACTTTGTGCCACAAGAGCAGTTCTTC; cdr3_aa: CASSIDFVPQEQFF; v_call: TRBV19; clone_size: -; j_call: TRBJ2-1; d_call: -
cdr3_nt: TGTGCCACCAGTGACGGAGAGAACACTGAAGCTTTCTTT; cdr3_aa: CATSDGENTEAFF; v_call: TRBV24-1; clone_size: -; j_call: TRBJ1-1; d_call: -
cdr3_nt: TGTGCCAGCAGCCTTAGTGGGGGGGCAGAGACCCAGTACTTC; cdr3_aa: CASSLSGGAETQYF; v_call: TRBV9; clone_size: -; j_call: TRBJ2-5; d_call: -
cdr3_nt: TGTGCCAGCAGTGCCCGTCTGAGTAGCGAGCAGTACTTC; cdr3_aa: CASSARLSSEQYF; v_call: TRBV2; clone_size: few; j_call: TRBJ2-7; d_call: -
cdr3_nt: TGTGCCAGCAGCAATGGACAGGGAGTAAGAGGCGGCTACACCTTC; cdr3_aa: CASSNGQGVRGGYTF; v_call: TRBV6-5; clone_size: -; j_call: TRBJ1-2; d_call: TRBD1
cdr3_nt: TGTGCCAGCAGCTCTTTGGAGACCCAGTACTTC; cdr3_aa: CASSSLETQYF; v_call: TRBV7-2; clone_size: -; j_call: TRBJ2-5; d_call: -
cdr3_nt: TGTGCCAGCAGCTTGGAGGAGAGACCCCCCTACGAGCAGTACTTC; cdr3_aa: CASSLEERPPYEQYF; v_call: TRBV5-5; clone_size: -; j_call: TRBJ2-7; d_call: -
cdr3_nt: TGTGCCAGCAGACCTCCCTTGGGGGACAGGGGGCGGGTTGACGAGCAGTACTTC; cdr3_aa: CASRPPLGDRGRVDEQYF; v_call: TRBV7-8; clone_size: once; j_call: TRBJ2-7; d_call: TRBD1
cdr3_nt: TGCGCCAGCAGCTTGGCTAGCGGGACGGGGGTAGATACGCAGTATTTT; cdr3_aa: CASSLASGTGVDTQYF; v_call: TRBV5-1; clone_size: -; j_call: TRBJ2-3; d_call: TRBD2
cdr3_nt: TGTGCCAGCAGCTTATATACCGGGACTTACACAGATACGCAGTATTTT; cdr3_aa: CASSLYTGTYTDTQYF; v_call: TRBV9; clone_size: -; j_call: TRBJ2-3; d_call: -
cdr3_nt: TGTGCCAGCAGCCAAGGGGCTACAGGGGGCCGAACTGAAGCTTTCTTT; cdr3_aa: CASSQGATGGRTEAFF; v_call: TRBV3-1/TRBV3-2; clone_size: -; j_call: TRBJ1-1; d_call: TRBD1
cdr3_nt: TGCAGTGCTAGTAACCCCACTAGCGGGGGGAGGGATACGCAGTATTTT; cdr3_aa: CSASNPTSGGRDTQYF; v_call: TRBV20-1; clone_size: -; j_call: TRBJ2-3; d_call: TRBD2
cdr3_nt: TGTGCCATCAGTGACAGGGCCGGAGAAGCTACTGGAAACACCATATATTTT; cdr3_aa: CAISDRAGEATGNTIYF; v_call: TRBV10-3; clone_size: once; j_call: TRBJ1-3; d_call: -
cdr3_nt: TGTGCCAGCAGCCCCGGCTCCAGACAGGGGATGAATGAGCAGTTCTTC; cdr3_aa: CASSPGSRQGMNEQFF; v_call: TRBV6-2/TRBV6-3; clone_size: -; j_call: TRBJ2-1; d_call: TRBD1
cdr3_nt: TGTGCCAGCAATTCTTTCCGGGACAGCTACGAGCAGTACTTC; cdr3_aa: CASNSFRDSYEQYF; v_call: TRBV27; clone_size: -; j_call: TRBJ2-7; d_call: TRBD1
cdr3_nt: TGCAGCCACGACCAGGGGGCCTCCTACAATGAGCAGTTCTTC; cdr3_aa: CSHDQGASYNEQFF; v_call: TRBV29-1; clone_size: -; j_call: TRBJ2-1; d_call: TRBD1
cdr3_nt: TGTGCCAGCAGCTCACAGGGGTCCACAGATACGCAGTATTTT; cdr3_aa: CASSSQGSTDTQYF; v_call: TRBV7-3; clone_size: -; j_call: TRBJ2-3; d_call: TRBD1
cdr3_nt: TGTGCCAGCAGCTCTTTTGGACTAGCATCCCACGAGCAGTACTTC; cdr3_aa: CASSSFGLASHEQYF; v_call: TRBV28; clone_size: -; j_call: TRBJ2-7; d_call: TRBD2
cdr3_nt: TGTGCCACCCGCGCCCGGGAGTCTGGGGCCAACGTCCTGACTTTC; cdr3_aa: CATRARESGANVLTF; v_call: TRBV15; clone_size: -; j_call: TRBJ2-6; d_call: -
cdr3_nt: TGTGCCACCTCCCGGGACACTCATACGCAGTATTTT; cdr3_aa: CATSRDTHTQYF; v_call: TRBV7-8; clone_size: -; j_call: TRBJ2-3; d_call: -
cdr3_nt: TGTGCCAGCAGTCGCAGGACAGTAGAGACCCAGTACTTC; cdr3_aa: CASSRRTVETQYF; v_call: TRBV28; clone_size: -; j_call: TRBJ2-5; d_call: -
cdr3_nt: TGTGCCAGCACCCGGCGGGACGGTTTTTACAATGAGCAGTTCTTC; cdr3_aa: CASTRRDGFYNEQFF; v_call: TRBV28; clone_size: -; j_call: TRBJ2-1; d_call: -
cdr3_nt: TGTGCCAGCAGTGGCCCCAATCAGCCCCAGCATTTT; cdr3_aa: CASSGPNQPQHF; v_call: TRBV27; clone_size: -; j_call: TRBJ1-5; d_call: -
cdr3_nt: TGTGCCAGCTCACCACCGGGCCGCACCGGGGAGCTGTTTTTT; cdr3_aa: CASSPPGRTGELFF; v_call: TRBV18; clone_size: -; j_call: TRBJ2-2; d_call: -
cdr3_nt: TGTGCCAGCGACCTAGGGGGCGCAGGGGATACGCAGTATTTT; cdr3_aa: CASDLGGAGDTQYF; v_call: TRBV18; clone_size: -; j_call: TRBJ2-3; d_call: TRBD1
cdr3_nt: TGTGCCAGCAGCCTCGGGACAGGGGACGAAAAACTGTTTTTT; cdr3_aa: CASSLGTGDEKLFF; v_call: TRBV5-8; clone_size: -; j_call: TRBJ1-4; d_call: TRBD1
cdr3_nt: TGTGCCGGAACTCCTCTAGCTTTAAACACCGGGGAGCTGTTTTTT; cdr3_aa: CAGTPLALNTGELFF; v_call: TRBV30; clone_size: once; j_call: TRBJ2-2; d_call: -
cdr3_nt: TGTGCCAGTTCCCCGGGAGGGGGGTACACCGGGGAGCTGTTTTTT; cdr3_aa: CASSPGGGYTGELFF; v_call: TRBV19; clone_size: -; j_call: TRBJ2-2; d_call: TRBD2
cdr3_nt: TGTGCCAGCAGCCCCCTCTACGGTATCGGGGGAAACACCATATATTTT; cdr3_aa: CASSPLYGIGGNTIYF; v_call: TRBV7-8; clone_size: -; j_call: TRBJ1-3; d_call: -
cdr3_nt: TGCAGCGTTGAAGATTTTCGACAGGGTGAAGGCTACACCTTC; cdr3_aa: CSVEDFRQGEGYTF; v_call: TRBV29-1; clone_size: -; j_call: TRBJ1-2; d_call: TRBD1
cdr3_nt: TGTGCCAGCAGCTTTGAGGGGGCGCTTGGGGCCAACGTCCTGACTTTC; cdr3_aa: CASSFEGALGANVLTF; v_call: TRBV7-3; clone_size: -; j_call: TRBJ2-6; d_call: TRBD1
cdr3_nt: TGCGCCAGCAGCCCCTCGGGACAGGGGGTCGGCGAGCAGTACTTC; cdr3_aa: CASSPSGQGVGEQYF; v_call: TRBV5-1; clone_size: -; j_call: TRBJ2-7; d_call: TRBD1
cdr3_nt: TGTGCCAGTAGGGGACAGGGCCCCAAAACTAACTATGGCTACACCTTC; cdr3_aa: CASRGQGPKTNYGYTF; v_call: TRBV19; clone_size: -; j_call: TRBJ1-2; d_call: TRBD1
cdr3_nt: TGTGCCTGGAGTTACGGGGGAGGGACCCAGTACTTC; cdr3_aa: CAWSYGGGTQYF; v_call: TRBV30; clone_size: -; j_call: TRBJ2-5; d_call: -
cdr3_nt: TGCACCAGCAGACGACAGGAAACCTATAGGGGCTACACCTTC; cdr3_aa: CTSRRQETYRGYTF; v_call: TRBV1; clone_size: -; j_call: TRBJ1-2; d_call: -